This T cell receptor (beta chain) was sequenced during a study of cytomegalovirus exposure and HLA in healthy donors. Study outcomes and limitations: In most subjects, TCR beta sequences reportedly gave accurate predictions of HLA-A and HLA-B alleles.

Germline CDR1 and CDR2: SGHDN and FVKESK. The ends lost 4 bases at V and 3 bases at J; junction bases unmatched: 6. The CDR3 has 15 residues. Concerning this clone itself: Its target is not known.

Amplification used 60 Vbeta primers and 13 Jbeta primers. Sequencing was performed with immunoSEQ multiplex PCR; in TCRdb, only in-frame clones are kept and a portion is missing. Among 150,000 to 180,000 clones listed, about 70% were seen once. This sequence originates from a man in his late teens or twenties in good health and CMV-seronegative. The J gene is TRBJ1-1, the V gene TRBV14; 9 bases fit TRBD1. The sample consisted of PBMCs. The CDR3 bases are TGTGCCAGCAGCCCCCAACAGGGGGCTTACACTGAAGCTTTCTTT. Residues: CASSPQQGAYTEAFF.